Reported below is one TCR beta chain. Sequenced by immunoSEQ multiplex PCR; TCRdb stores in-frame clones only, minus some. Altogether more than 35,000 clones are present, nearly 90% being singletons, with the ten largest covering about 0.57%. The CDR3 is 17 residues long. V was clipped by 1 base and J by 0 bases; unmatched bases: 5. Germline loops: CDR1 MGHDK, CDR2 SYGVNS. This sample is drawn from a study of T cell changes during pregnancy in multiple sclerosis. The sequencing used CD4+ T cells from peripheral blood mononuclear cells, collected in the second trimester of pregnancy. The V call is TRBV25-1, the J call TRBJ2-1, with 8 bases identical to TRBD2. This clonotype was sampled from a female donor with multiple sclerosis, enrolled in a pregnancy study. CDR3 region: CASSEWDGRGSYNEQFF. The CDR3 nucleotides read TGTGCCAGCAGTGAATGGGACGGGAGGGGCTCCTACAATGAGCAGTTCTTC.